The 23 T cell receptor beta chains below were found in one sample sequenced in a study of T cells in Graves' hyperthyroidism and ophthalmopathy. Amplified regions were TCR beta CDR3 sequences from RNA transcripts. Researchers ran a first-round RT-PCR on the TCR CDR3 using the HTBI primer set. TCRdb passed the multiplex PCR reads through MiXCR, listing each CDR3 protein once. This sample carries under 750,000 distinct CDR3 sequences, roughly 20% of them seen once, and the ten largest clones take roughly a sixth. Specimen: blood. The receptors derive from a woman in her forties or fifties with Graves' hyperthyroidism that later progressed to Graves' ophthalmopathy.

This clonotype appeared a few times. The chain is built from TRBV11-3 and TRBJ2-2, with TRBD1 as a possible D gene (6 bases). V lost 2 bases to trimming and J lost 6 bases, with 13 bases between them. CDR1 and CDR2 (germline): SGHNT, YENEEA. CDR3 length equals 15 residues. The CDR3 DNA reads TGTGCCAGCAGCTTATTGGGGGCGCGTGCCGGGGAGCTGTTTTTT. Translating gives CASSLLGARAGELFF.

This rearrangement joins TRBV30 to TRBJ1-2; 7 nucleotides agree with TRBD1. V dropped 7 bases and J dropped 4; count of bases not matched to a gene: 6. This CDR3 has 12 residues. The germline gives CDR1 GTSNPN, CDR2 SVGIG (reference sequence). CDR3 in amino acids: CAYTTGLYGYTF. CDR3 DNA sequence: TGTGCCTACACGACAGGGCTCTATGGCTACACCTTC.

This clonotype has more than one count but fewer than ten. J is TRBJ2-2 and V is TRBV5-1, with D perhaps matching TRBD1 (6 bases). The V gene's germline CDR1 is SGHRS and CDR2 YFSETQ. Trimming shortened V by 2 bases and J by 0 bases, and 14 bases separated the two germline ends. This CDR3 region has 17 residues. Written as DNA, the CDR3 is TGCGCCAGCAGCTTCCCCCCAAGACAGGCGAACACCGGGGAGCTGTTTTTT. Translating it yields CASSFPPRQANTGELFF.

The chain employs TRBV30 and TRBJ1-2; D is unresolved. This CDR3 is built from 14 residues. V was shortened by 1 base and J by 1 base, with 10 bases between the two germline ends. Germline-derived CDR1 and CDR2 are GTSNPN and SVGIG (reference sequence). The CDR3 sequence: CAWSGAADNYGYTF. In DNA, the CDR3 is TGTGCCTGGAGTGGGGCGGCGGATAACTATGGCTACACCTTC. Supplemented by reference TRBV30 and TRBJ1-2, the full variable domain reads SQTIHQWPATLVQPVGSPLSLECTVEGTSNPNLYWYRQAAGRGLQLLFYSVGIGQISSEVPQNLSASRPQDRQFILSSKKLLLSDSGFYLCAWSGAADNYGYTFGSGTRLTVV.

The rearrangement uses TRBV18 and TRBJ1-1; 7 nucleotides match TRBD1. In germline, CDR1 is KGHSH, CDR2 LQKENI. With V trimmed by 4 bases and J by 6 bases, 5 bases remained unmatched. The CDR3 loop spans 13 amino acids. CDR3 residues: CASSLTGFPEAFF. The CDR3 DNA reads TGTGCCAGCTCACTGACAGGGTTCCCTGAAGCTTTCTTT.

V is TRBV3-1 and J is TRBJ2-7, with 7 bases lining up with TRBD1. The length of the CDR3 is 14 residues. Per the germline V gene, CDR1 is LGHDT and CDR2 is YNNKEL (reference sequence). J gave up 5 bases and V 3 bases, and 7 bases lay outside the gene matches. The CDR3 bases are TGTGCCAGCAGCCAGGAAGGGGGCATGGACGAGCAGTACTTC. Protein product: CASSQEGGMDEQYF.

The chain joins TRBV20-1 to TRBJ2-1, with TRBD2 matching 8 bases. Germline-derived CDR1 and CDR2 are DFQATT and SNEGSKA (reference sequence). V shed 5 bases, J shed 0 bases, and the junction held 3 bases outside the gene matches. The CDR3 runs 14 residues. CDR3 loop: CSALAGTSYNEQFF. The CDR3, as DNA: TGCAGTGCTTTAGCGGGGACCTCCTACAATGAGCAGTTCTTC.

This clonotype was recorded a few times. The V call is TRBV19, the J call TRBJ1-1, with no clear D. The V gene's germline CDR1 is LNHDA and CDR2 SQIVND (reference sequence). The V gene lost 8 bases and the J gene lost 0 bases, with 10 bases spanning the gap. The CDR3 has 13 residues. CDR3 sequence (DNA): TGTGCCAGTGGGGAAGGGCTGAACACTGAAGCTTTCTTT. Translated: CASGEGLNTEAFF.

This clonotype was seen repeatedly, ten times or more. The rearrangement uses TRBV18 and TRBJ2-1; TRBD1 agrees at 9 bases. This CDR3 comprises 15 residues. The germline gives CDR1 KGHSH, CDR2 LQKENI. V shed 3 bases, J shed 2 bases, and the junction held 2 bases outside the gene matches. Written as DNA, the CDR3 is TGTGCCAGCTCACCGAGGGACAGGGCCTACAATGAGCAGTTCTTC. Amino acid sequence: CASSPRDRAYNEQFF.

The chain uses TRBV7-9 and TRBJ1-5; a possible D gene is TRBD1 (5 bases). Trimming cost V 3 bases and J 6 bases, with 12 bases left between them. This CDR3 has 14 residues. Germline V gene lookup returns CDR1 SEHNR and CDR2 FQNEAQ (reference sequence). In DNA, the CDR3 is TGTGCCAGCAGCTTGACAGATGTGGGTCAGCCCCAGCATTTT. Amino acid sequence: CASSLTDVGQPQHF.

This clonotype was observed a handful of times. The chain recombines TRBV27 with TRBJ1-1; D possibly corresponds to TRBD1 (5 bases). V gave up 3 bases and J gave up 6 bases, with 11 bases separating them. CDR3 length: 13 residues. CDR1 and CDR2 from the germline V gene are MNHEY and SMNVEV (reference sequence). The CDR3 sequence is CASSFQGRAEAFF. CDR3 nucleotide sequence: TGTGCCAGCAGTTTTCAGGGACGCGCTGAAGCTTTCTTT.

This clonotype was found once. V and J are TRBV6-1 and TRBJ2-3; D uncertain. Germline V CDR1 and CDR2: MNHNS, SASEGT. The CDR3 contains 15 residues. V lost 6 bases and J 1 base, leaving 14 bases between the germline ends. The CDR3 sequence is CASREALQGTDTQYF. The CDR3 DNA follows: TGTGCCAGCAGAGAGGCTCTTCAGGGCACAGATACGCAGTATTTT.

This clonotype appeared once. The rearrangement joins TRBV15 to TRBJ1-5; D gene uncertain. Trimming stripped 1 base from V and 7 bases from J, with 14 bases between. The CDR3 has 15 residues. Per the germline V gene, CDR1 is LNHNV and CDR2 is YYDKDF (reference sequence). The CDR3: CATSRATDREQPQHF. CDR3 bases: TGTGCCACCAGCAGAGCAACGGACCGGGAACAGCCCCAGCATTTT.

This clonotype was recorded a few times. CDR3 coding DNA: TGTGCCAGCAGCATTAGCCCCGGGGGCTATAGCAATCAGCCCCAGCATTTT. Translated, it gives CASSISPGGYSNQPQHF. The V call is TRBV7-9, the J call TRBJ1-5, with a possible D match to TRBD1 (6 bases). The V end lost 5 bases, the J end lost 0 bases, and 17 bases lay between the germline ends. There are 17 residues in the CDR3. CDR1 SEHNR and CDR2 FQNEAQ come from the germline V gene (reference sequence).

This clonotype was seen at least ten times. The chain uses TRBV4-1 and TRBJ2-2; weak D call: TRBD1 (7 bases). The ends were cut back, 0 bases at V and 4 bases at J, with 15 bases in the middle. This CDR3 spans 17 amino acids. CDR1 and CDR2 from the germline V gene are MGHRA and YSYEKL. In nucleotides, the CDR3 is TGCGCCAGCAGCCAAGAGGTGGAGGGGGCAATCACCGGGGAGCTGTTTTTT. Protein: CASSQEVEGAITGELFF.

This clonotype was picked up a small number of times. The chain uses TRBV29-1 and TRBJ1-1; 8 nucleotides match TRBD1. Germline lookup yields CDR1 SQVTM and CDR2 ANQGSEA. V was pared by 2 bases and J by 3 bases, with 11 bases of the junction left unmatched. The CDR3 spans 16 residues. In DNA form, the CDR3 reads TGCAGCGTTGAATCGAGAGGACAGGGCGGGGACACTGAAGCTTTCTTT. Amino acid sequence: CSVESRGQGGDTEAFF.

This clonotype was seen at least ten times. The gene calls are TRBV20-1 and TRBJ2-3; no clear D gene. The CDR3 covers 12 residues. Germline loops: CDR1 DFQATT, CDR2 SNEGSKA (reference sequence). V lost 1 base and J lost 6, with 8 bases in between. The chain's CDR3 is CSARVTDDTQYF. The CDR3 DNA reads TGCAGTGCTAGAGTTACAGACGATACGCAGTATTTT.

There are a few counts of this clonotype. V gene TRBV5-1 combines with J gene TRBJ1-2, with D possibly TRBD1 on 5 matching bases. The V gene's germline CDR1 is SGHRS and CDR2 YFSETQ. V lost 4 bases to trimming and J lost 2 bases, with 9 bases between them. The CDR3 contains 13 residues. CDR3 protein: CASSAGLNYGYTF. CDR3 sequence (DNA): TGCGCCAGCAGCGCGGGACTGAACTATGGCTACACCTTC.

This clonotype was seen only a few times. The chain recombines TRBV10-3 with TRBJ2-3, with 8 nucleotides matching TRBD1. Germline V gives CDR1 ENHRY, CDR2 SYGVKD. This CDR3 has 14 amino acids. After removal of 10 bases from V and 5 bases from J, the junction contained 11 bases not matched to a gene. The CDR3 loop is CATVPRGQGDTQYF. CDR3 DNA: TGTGCCACAGTCCCCAGGGGGCAGGGAGATACGCAGTATTTT.

The chain couples TRBV7-3 to TRBJ1-2; 7 nucleotides agree with TRBD1. The CDR3 is 16 residues long. J was trimmed by 8 bases and V by 0 bases; bases with no gene match: 12. The V gene's germline CDR1 is SGHTA and CDR2 FQGTGA. The CDR3 sequence is CASSLTYSDRAGGYTF. The CDR3 DNA is TGTGCCAGCAGCTTAACTTATTCCGACAGGGCAGGCGGCTACACCTTC.

The chain carries TRBV11-1 and TRBJ2-1, with D tentatively TRBD2 (5 bases). Germline CDR1 reads SGHAT; CDR2 reads FQDESV (reference sequence). CDR3 length: 13 amino acids. V was trimmed by 6 bases and J by 3 bases, leaving 9 bases between them. Here the CDR3 reads CASRPTSYNEQFF. For the CDR3, the DNA is TGTGCCAGCAGGCCTACTAGCTACAATGAGCAGTTCTTC.

In its sample, this clonotype was seen once. V gene TRBV6-1 combines with J gene TRBJ1-2; 9 bases map to TRBD1. The CDR3 has 14 residues. Germline trimming cut 9 bases from V and 4 bases from J; bases unmatched to any gene: 9. Per germline, CDR1 MNHNS and CDR2 SASEGT. For the CDR3, the DNA is TGTGCCAGTACAGAATCGGGACAGGGCTATGGCTACACCTTC. This codes for CASTESGQGYGYTF.

The V and J genes are TRBV15 and TRBJ2-6, with TRBD1 matching over 9 bases. In germline, CDR1 is LNHNV, CDR2 YYDKDF (reference sequence). This CDR3 is 19 amino acids long. The J segment lost 2 bases and the V segment lost 5 bases, leaving 13 bases of the junction unmatched. CDR3 nucleotide sequence: TGTGCCACCAGCGGCCCTTGGGACAGGGAGATCACTGGGGCCAACGTCCTGACTTTC. It is translated as CATSGPWDREITGANVLTF.